The entry below describes one TCR beta chain. This sample stems from a study of T cell responses to AZD1222 COVID-19 vaccine. Germline V lookup: CDR1 SEHNR, CDR2 FQNEAQ (reference sequence). The V gene lost 2 bases and the J gene lost 2 bases, with 10 bases spanning the gap. CDR3 size: 16 residues. Data came from immunoSEQ multiplex PCR; TCRdb stores just in-frame clones and leaves some out. The table lists some 100,000 clones, approximately 90% of them singletons. Here the sequenced sample was peripheral blood, taken on day 0 of AZD1222 vaccination. The sequence was collected from an adult in good health. The genes are TRBV7-9 and TRBJ2-6; D call uncertain. The CDR3 loop reads CASSLSRGAGANVLTF. DNA for the CDR3: TGTGCCAGCAGCTTAAGTCGTGGAGCTGGGGCCAACGTCCTGACTTTC. The whole variable domain, remainder taken from reference TRBV7-9 and TRBJ2-6, is DTGVSQNPRHKITKRGQNVTFRCDPISEHNRLYWYRQTLGQGPEFLTYFQNEAQLEKSRLLSDRFSAERPKGSFSTLEIQRTEQGDSAMYLCASSLSRGAGANVLTFGAGSRLTVL.